This T cell receptor beta chain is drawn from a study of CD4 T cells in relation to SARS-CoV-2 and coronaviruses. Only in-frame clones appear in the TCRdb table, and some are missing; sequencing was by immunoSEQ multiplex PCR. The table lists tens of thousands of clones, approximately 88% of them singletons. Germline V gene data show CDR1 as SQVTM and CDR2 as ANQGSEA. V was cut by 4 bases and J by 8 bases, with 11 bases left in between. The length of the CDR3 is 11 residues. The rearrangement joins TRBV29-1 to TRBJ1-1; weak D call: TRBD1 (6 bases). Sequencing was performed on memory CD4+ T cells from PBMCs. The clonotype was recovered from an adult with COVID-19. The CDR3 loop reads CSVGRGSEAFF. The CDR3 DNA reads TGCAGCGTTGGCAGGGGTTCCGAAGCTTTCTTT.